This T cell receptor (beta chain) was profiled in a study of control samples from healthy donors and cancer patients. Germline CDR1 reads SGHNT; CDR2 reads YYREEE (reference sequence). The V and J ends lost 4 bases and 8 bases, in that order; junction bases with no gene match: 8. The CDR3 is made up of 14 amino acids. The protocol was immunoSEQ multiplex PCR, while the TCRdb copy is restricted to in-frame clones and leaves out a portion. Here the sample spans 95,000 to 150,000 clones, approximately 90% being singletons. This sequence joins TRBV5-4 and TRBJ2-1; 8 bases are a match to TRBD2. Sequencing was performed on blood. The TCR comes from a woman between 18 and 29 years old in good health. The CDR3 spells CASSPGGPFDEQFF. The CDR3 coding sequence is TGTGCCAGCAGCCCGGGGGGGCCGTTTGATGAGCAGTTCTTC.